This note documents a single TCR beta chain sequence. The germline V gene has CDR1 SGHKS and CDR2 YYEKEE (reference sequence). V was pared by 4 bases and J by 2 bases, with 13 bases of the junction left unmatched. The CDR3 spans 17 residues. TCRdb's copy holds only in-frame clones and misses some; the assay was immunoSEQ multiplex PCR. This sample has about 200,000 clones, with 65% to 90% found just once. The data derive from a study of blood T cell repertoires in COVID-19. Overall study context: Researchers got acute and convalescent COVID-19 samples from the United States, Italy and Spain.

The age range of participants was 18 to 89 years, with residence in roughly 25 US areas. The sequenced sample consisted of PBMCs or T cells enriched from blood (not recorded which). This clonotype was obtained from a woman between 35 and 50 years old with acute COVID-19. The rearrangement links TRBV5-5 to TRBJ2-7; TRBD1 matches at 9 bases. CDR3 DNA: TGTGCCAGCAGCGTTTTTCGCCGGGACAGGGTGCCCTACGAGCAGTACTTC. This codes for CASSVFRRDRVPYEQYF.